This T cell receptor (beta chain) was sequenced in a study of T-cell reconstitution after alpha-beta-depleted transplantation in children. This clonotype was seen at least ten times. TCRbeta library construction was performed incorporating unique molecular identifiers. One entry per CDR3 protein, called by TCRdb with MiXCR from the PCR reads. The sample carries 200,000 to 250,000 distinct CDR3 sequences, 9.7% recorded once. The clonotype was recovered from a human donor who donated a stem cell graft to a child with SCID. This specimen consisted of PBMCs from the stem cell graft donor, obtained from the stem cell graft.

The CDR3 loop is CASSDPLAGGTDTQYF. Here the CDR3 DNA reads TGTGCCAGCAGCGACCCACTAGCGGGGGGCACAGATACGCAGTATTTT. The V and J genes are TRBV9 and TRBJ2-3; 11 bases agree with TRBD2. The CDR3 is made up of 16 amino acids. V lost 3 bases, J lost 1 base, and 4 bases stayed unmatched. Germline values: CDR1 SGDLS, CDR2 YYNGEE.